The subject of this entry is one T cell receptor (beta chain). CDR1 is MNHNS and CDR2 is SASEGT in the germline V gene. This CDR3 region has 16 residues. With 3 bases clipped from V and 14 bases from J, the junction kept 11 bases outside the gene matches. The sample is drawn from a study of blood T cells in healthy people across ages. Alongside a J-beta primer mix, a sample-barcoded 5' primer served in a second PCR lasting 7 to 11 cycles. TCRdb fed the 5' RACE reads into MiXCR, producing one record per CDR3 protein. The sample contains about 1,500,000 distinct CDR3 sequences, about 28% of which appear only once.

Sequencing was performed on blood. J is TRBJ2-1 and V is TRBV6-1; 15 bases fit TRBD2. The sequence was collected from a woman between 25 and 40 years old in good health. CDR3 residues: CASSERGTSGGPVEFF. In DNA, the CDR3 is TGTGCCAGCAGTGAGAGGGGGACTAGCGGGGGGCCCGTGGAGTTCTTC.